One and the same sample provided the 9 T cell receptor beta chains below, sequenced in a study of T cells in Graves' hyperthyroidism and ophthalmopathy. What was amplified from RNA transcripts were TCR beta CDR3 regions. During a first-round RT-PCR of the TCR CDR3, the HTBI primer set was used. TCRdb processed the multiplex PCR reads anew with MiXCR; each CDR3 protein has one entry. The sample has under 800,000 distinct CDR3 sequences, 13% to 15% seen once. The sample comprised blood. The origin of the receptors is a woman aged 18-29 years with Graves' hyperthyroidism.

This clonotype was recorded at least ten times. The chain links TRBV12-3 or TRBV12-4 to TRBJ2-7; TRBD1 matches at 10 bases. The CDR3 runs 14 residues. V lost 4 bases to trimming and J lost 7 bases; unmatched junction nucleotides: 7. The CDR3 here is CASSSRQGAEEQYF. In nucleotides, the CDR3 is TGTGCCAGCAGTTCGCGACAGGGGGCTGAAGAGCAGTACTTC.

This clonotype was observed at least ten times. The genes are TRBV12-3 or TRBV12-4 and TRBJ2-2; TRBD1 aligns across 9 bases. J was trimmed by 4 bases and V by 3 bases; bases with no gene match: 6. The CDR3 has 16 amino acids. Here the CDR3 reads CASSFPGTGRTGELFF. CDR3 coding DNA: TGTGCCAGCAGTTTCCCCGGGACAGGGCGCACCGGGGAGCTGTTTTTT.

This clonotype was observed a handful of times. The chain carries TRBV11-2 and TRBJ2-7, with 10 bases identical to TRBD1. Germline loops: CDR1 SGHAT, CDR2 FQNNGV. V trimming: 8 bases; J trimming: 5 bases; junction bases outside the gene matches: 9. The CDR3 is 14 amino acids. CDR3 protein: CASDYYGTGDEQYF. The CDR3 DNA sequence: TGTGCCAGCGACTATTATGGGACAGGGGACGAGCAGTACTTC. The variable domain in full, with the rest retrieved from reference TRBV11-2 and TRBJ2-7, is EAGVAQSPRYKIIEKRQSVAFWCNPISGHATLYWYQQILGQGPKLLIQFQNNGVVDDSQLPKDRFSAERLKGVDSTLKIQPAKLEDSAVYLCASDYYGTGDEQYFGPGTRLTVT.

The chain joins TRBV15 to TRBJ2-1; D unclear. This CDR3 region has 13 residues. Germline CDR1 is LNHNV and CDR2 is YYDKDF (reference sequence). V was cut by 5 bases and J by 5 bases, with 10 bases left in between. Here the CDR3 DNA reads TGTGCCACCAGCTTTTCAGCAAACAATGAGCAGTTCTTC. As protein: CATSFSANNEQFF.

This clonotype was observed many times. This rearrangement joins TRBV12-3 or TRBV12-4 to TRBJ2-1, with a tentative D call TRBD1 (6 bases). Trimming shortened V by 3 bases and J by 6 bases, and 15 bases separated the two germline ends. The CDR3 is made up of 15 amino acids. In DNA form, the CDR3 reads TGTGCCAGCAGTTTCAGGGGTCACCTTACCAATGAGCAGTTCTTC. It encodes CASSFRGHLTNEQFF.

This clonotype was seen at least ten times. This rearrangement joins TRBV11-1 to TRBJ2-1, with 9 bases that match TRBD2. This CDR3 spans 14 amino acids. V was pared by 7 bases and J by 4 bases, with 5 bases of the junction left unmatched. Looked up from germline, CDR1 is SGHAT and CDR2 is FQDESV (reference sequence). The DNA for the CDR3 is TGTGCCAGCACCCCTAGCGGGATATACAATGAGCAGTTCTTC. Translating it yields CASTPSGIYNEQFF.

This clonotype was seen more than once but under ten times. V is TRBV19 and J is TRBJ2-1; D is ambiguous. Trimming cost V 1 base and J 2 bases, with 3 bases left between them. The CDR3 extends over 13 amino acids. Germline CDR1 and CDR2: LNHDA and SQIVND (reference sequence). CDR3 nucleotides: TGTGCCAGTAGTATAGGGGCCTACAATGAGCAGTTCTTC. Translating it yields CASSIGAYNEQFF.

At least ten counts were recorded for this clonotype. The chain carries TRBV27 and TRBJ2-3; 10 bases are shared with TRBD2. The V and J ends lost 10 bases and 4 bases, in that order; junction bases with no gene match: 11. Germline V CDR1 and CDR2: MNHEY, SMNVEV (reference sequence). The CDR3 is made up of 15 amino acids. This chain's CDR3 is CATGTSVRGADTQYF. Written as DNA, the CDR3 is TGTGCCACCGGGACTAGCGTTCGGGGGGCAGATACGCAGTATTTT.

CDR3 sequence reads: CASSQDITSYEQYF. In nucleotides, the CDR3 is TGTGCCAGCAGCCAAGATATCACCTCCTACGAGCAGTACTTC. The chain joins TRBV4-2 to TRBJ2-7; D gene unclear. Trimming removed 0 bases from V and 0 bases from J, with 6 bases in between. Germline CDR1 and CDR2: LGHNA and YNFKEQ. This CDR3 has 14 amino acids.